These T cell receptor beta chains were read from a single sample in a study of T-cell reconstitution after alpha-beta-depleted transplantation in children. Each CDR3 protein is one row after TCRdb ran MiXCR on the PCR reads. Among some 600,000 distinct CDR3 sequences listed, around 13% were seen once. Material: PBMCs, mostly from graft donor cells, obtained 360 days after TCRalphabeta/CD19-depleted stem cell transplant. These receptors all stem from a male patient aged 10 to 17 who had a stem cell transplant for acute myeloid leukemia, so the T cells may come from the graft donor. CDR3s include the opening cysteine and the closing phenylalanine or tryptophan. The order of the fields is clone size, J gene, D gene, V gene, CDR3 protein, CDR3 DNA. A D gene is named only where the DNA matches it firmly. The size entry is marked missing in some rows and otherwise reads once, few, many or a size class.

>NA|TRBJ2-5|TRBD2|TRBV5-1
CASSFSGRAGETQYF
TGCGCCAGCAGCTTTAGCGGGAGGGCCGGGGAGACCCAGTACTTC
>few|TRBJ1-5|NA|TRBV6-9
CASSRNRLYSNQPQHF
TGTGCCAGCAGCCGGAACAGGCTTTATAGCAATCAGCCCCAGCATTTT
>many|TRBJ2-7|TRBD2|TRBV4-3
CASSRVAGSYEQYF
TGCGCCAGCAGCCGGGTAGCGGGAAGCTACGAGCAGTACTTC
>many|TRBJ2-3|NA|TRBV12-3/TRBV12-4
CASSFRYTDTQYF
TGTGCCAGCAGTTTTCGGTACACAGATACGCAGTATTTT
>many|TRBJ1-1|NA|TRBV7-9
CASSPRGRNTEAFF
TGTGCCAGCAGCCCCCGAGGAAGGAACACTGAAGCTTTCTTT
>few|TRBJ1-2|NA|TRBV4-2
CASSQDTDGAAIYGYTF
TGTGCCAGCAGCCAAGATACGGATGGGGCAGCGATCTATGGCTACACCTTC
>many|TRBJ1-1|NA|TRBV6-5
CASSPDLYTEAFF
TGTGCCAGCAGTCCGGACTTGTACACTGAAGCTTTCTTT
>few|TRBJ2-1|NA|TRBV29-1
CSVRQLANYNEQFF
TGCAGCGTCCGACAGTTAGCAAATTACAATGAGCAGTTCTTC
>many|TRBJ2-3|TRBD2|TRBV28
CASSFLPGLAGEVTDTQYF
TGTGCCAGCAGTTTTTTACCGGGACTAGCGGGGGAGGTCACAGATACGCAGTATTTT
>NA|TRBJ1-2|NA|TRBV29-1
CSVQGLDYGYTF
TGCAGCGTTCAGGGTTTAGACTATGGCTACACCTTC
>few|TRBJ2-1|TRBD1|TRBV6-2/TRBV6-3
CASSYGDRGGNEQFF
TGTGCCAGCAGTTACGGGGACAGGGGAGGCAATGAGCAGTTCTTC
>once|TRBJ1-1|TRBD1|TRBV20-1
CSAPGQGGFNTEAFF
TGCAGTGCCCCTGGACAGGGGGGATTTAACACTGAAGCTTTCTTT
>few|TRBJ2-3|NA|TRBV18
CASSQTGRGSTDTQYF
TGTGCCAGCTCGCAAACGGGCCGGGGGAGCACAGATACGCAGTATTTT
>NA|TRBJ2-3|TRBD2|TRBV28
CASSSSGRKYIVGDTQYF
TGTGCCAGCAGTTCTAGCGGGAGAAAATATATCGTGGGAGATACGCAGTATTTT